This T cell receptor beta chain was sequenced for a study of blood T cell repertoires in COVID-19. Study-wide background: Sites in the United States, Italy and Spain provided acute and convalescent COVID-19 samples. Sample material is recorded as cDNA or gDNA derived from T cells, B-cell-depleted T cells, or PBMCs.

This CDR3 has 20 amino acids. V lost 4 bases and J lost 8; bases outside the gene matches: 23. Per the germline V gene, CDR1 is PRHDT and CDR2 is FYEKMQ (reference sequence). In the source study's methods: Scientists estimated how many nucleated cells there were by amplifying reference gene primers. Using immunoSEQ multiplex PCR, the repertoire was profiled, and TCRdb retains in-frame clones only, with some absent. From that table come the V and J calls and clone size; the DNA was used to work out D and trimming. The sample lists around 300,000 clones; around 83% were seen once. The rearrangement joins TRBV13 to TRBJ2-1, with 10 nucleotides matching TRBD1. This receptor was obtained from a man aged 30-40 years with active or convalescent COVID-19. Sequencing was carried out using peripheral blood. In DNA form, the CDR3 reads TGTGCCAGCAGCTCCGGGACAGGGGCACTGTCCTCTCAGGGCGAGGATGAGCAGTTCTTC. Translation: CASSSGTGALSSQGEDEQFF.